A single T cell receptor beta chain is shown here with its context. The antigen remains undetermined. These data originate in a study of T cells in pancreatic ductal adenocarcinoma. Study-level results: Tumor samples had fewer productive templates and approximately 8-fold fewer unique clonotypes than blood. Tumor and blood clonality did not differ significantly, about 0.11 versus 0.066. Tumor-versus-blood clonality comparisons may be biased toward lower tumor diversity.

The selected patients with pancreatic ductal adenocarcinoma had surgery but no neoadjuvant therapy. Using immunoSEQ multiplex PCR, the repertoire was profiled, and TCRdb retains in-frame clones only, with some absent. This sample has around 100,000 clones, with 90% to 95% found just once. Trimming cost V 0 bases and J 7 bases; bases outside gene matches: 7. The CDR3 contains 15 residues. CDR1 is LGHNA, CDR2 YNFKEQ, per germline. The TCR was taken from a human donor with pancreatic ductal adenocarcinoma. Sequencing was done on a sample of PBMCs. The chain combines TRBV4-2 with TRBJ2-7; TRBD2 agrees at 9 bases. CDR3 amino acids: CASSQDLAGAREQYF. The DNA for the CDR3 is TGTGCCAGCAGCCAAGATTTAGCGGGAGCTCGGGAGCAGTACTTC.